These T cell receptor beta chains were read from a single sample in a study of Graves' ophthalmopathy and Graves' hyperthyroidism. TCRdb passed the multiplex PCR reads through MiXCR, listing each CDR3 protein once. The repertoire holds 200,000 to 250,000 distinct CDR3 sequences, roughly a fifth seen once, with approximately 40% in the top ten. The sample comprised peripheral blood. The receptors here all came from a woman aged 45-65 years with Graves' ophthalmopathy. Both conserved end residues are part of each CDR3. A D gene is named only where the DNA matches it firmly. Not every row has a clone size; where given, it reads once, few, many or a size class.

abundance	d_gene	v_gene	j_gene	CDR3nt	CDR3aa
many	TRBD2	TRBV20-1	TRBJ2-7	TGCAGTGCTAGAAAGGCTAGCGGGGGCCTCAAATACGAGCAGTACTTC	CSARKASGGLKYEQYF
.	.	TRBV6-1	TRBJ2-1	TGTGCCAGCAGTGATTTGAGGGAGCAGTTCTTC	CASSDLREQFF
.	.	TRBV12-3/TRBV12-4	TRBJ1-2	TGTGCCAGCAGTTTAACCCGGCAGGGAGATGGCTACACCTTC	CASSLTRQGDGYTF
many	TRBD2	TRBV12-3/TRBV12-4	TRBJ2-7	TGTGCCAGCAGCAATCTAGCGGGAGGCGGCGAGCAGTACTTC	CASSNLAGGGEQYF
many	.	TRBV19	TRBJ2-2	TGTGCCAGTAGTATCAGCGCCGGTAGGACCGGGGAGCTGTTTTTT	CASSISAGRTGELFF
many	.	TRBV6-5	TRBJ1-3	TGTGCCAGCAGTTACTCGACTGGAGGAAACACCATATATTTT	CASSYSTGGNTIYF
many	.	TRBV12-3/TRBV12-4	TRBJ2-7	TGTGCCAGCAGCTACACGGGAAGCTCCTACGAGCAGTACTTC	CASSYTGSSYEQYF
many	.	TRBV12-3/TRBV12-4	TRBJ1-1	TGTGCCAGCAGTTCAGGAGTTAACACTGAAGCTTTCTTT	CASSSGVNTEAFF
many	.	TRBV28	TRBJ1-6	TGTGCCAGCAGTTTAAAGACGATTAATAATTCACCCCTCCACTTT	CASSLKTINNSPLHF
.	.	TRBV6-2/TRBV6-3	TRBJ2-5	TGTGCCAGCAGTTACCCTCTTGGACAGAACCAAGAGACCCAGTACTTC	CASSYPLGQNQETQYF
many	TRBD2	TRBV28	TRBJ2-5	TGTGCCAGCAGTTTCAGAGCGGGACAAGAGACCCAGTACTTC	CASSFRAGQETQYF
many	TRBD2	TRBV12-3/TRBV12-4	TRBJ2-7	TGTGCCAGCAGTCGACAAAAGGGACTAGCGGGAGCTCAGTACGAGCAGTACTTC	CASSRQKGLAGAQYEQYF
.	TRBD2	TRBV19	TRBJ2-7	TGTGCCACCACTAGCGGGAGAAAGTTGGGTGAGCAGTACTTC	CATTSGRKLGEQYF
few	.	TRBV14	TRBJ1-6	TGTGCCAGCAGCCAAAGGCAGGATTCACCCCTCCACTTT	CASSQRQDSPLHF
.	TRBD2	TRBV7-9	TRBJ2-7	TGTGCCAGCATGTCCGGGACTAGCGGGATGGGGGAGCAGTACTTC	CASMSGTSGMGEQYF
many	.	TRBV24-1	TRBJ2-3	TGTGCCACCAGTGGAGGGTCTGTAGATACGCAGTATTTT	CATSGGSVDTQYF
many	.	TRBV19	TRBJ1-2	TGTGCCAGTACCAAAGATAACTATGGCTACACCTTC	CASTKDNYGYTF
many	TRBD2	TRBV5-1	TRBJ2-7	TGCGCCAGCAGGACTAGCGGGAGCTACGAGCAGTACTTC	CASRTSGSYEQYF
many	TRBD1	TRBV6-1	TRBJ1-5	TGTGCCAGCAGTGCCCCAAGCCAGGGACAGAATCAGCCCCAGCATTTT	CASSAPSQGQNQPQHF
few	TRBD2	TRBV19	TRBJ2-2	TGTGCCAGTAGATCGACTAGCGACGGCACCGGGGAGCTGTTTTTT	CASRSTSDGTGELFF
many	.	TRBV12-3/TRBV12-4	TRBJ2-5	TGTGCCAGCAGTTTACCGGGCCGGACCCAGTACTTC	CASSLPGRTQYF
many	TRBD2	TRBV7-9	TRBJ2-7	TGTGCCAGCAGCTTAAATCGTGAGGGCGGGAGGAAAAACGAGCAGTACTTC	CASSLNREGGRKNEQYF
few	.	TRBV9	TRBJ2-7	TGTGCCAGCAGCGTAGGGGGGAGAGAGCAGTACTTC	CASSVGGREQYF
.	.	TRBV4-2	TRBJ2-5	TGTGCCAGCAGCCAAGAAAGGCAGCAGGAGACCCAGTACTTC	CASSQERQQETQYF
.	.	TRBV6-1	TRBJ1-6	TGTGCCAGCAGTGAAGGACGAGTTCGGGGTAATTCACCCCTCCACTTT	CASSEGRVRGNSPLHF
.	TRBD1	TRBV6-2/TRBV6-3	TRBJ1-1	TGTGCCAGCAGTTCCTCGGGACAGAATGCTTTCTTT	CASSSSGQNAFF
.	.	TRBV6-2/TRBV6-3	TRBJ1-2	TGTGCCAGCAGTTACCGAGGCAGGGACGGCTACACCTTC	CASSYRGRDGYTF
many	TRBD1	TRBV5-1	TRBJ1-5	TGCGCCAGCAGCTTGGATCGTGGCAGGGGGTACAATCAGCCCCAGCATTTT	CASSLDRGRGYNQPQHF